A selection of T cell receptor beta chains follows, all from one sample in a study of blood T cell repertoires in COVID-19. Produced via immunoSEQ multiplex PCR; TCRdb's table is partial and in-frame only. Of around 300,000 clones listed, 85% are singletons. Sequenced sample: peripheral blood. The source is a human donor in a cohort sampled during active COVID-19. CDR3s include the opening cysteine and the closing phenylalanine or tryptophan. The D gene is left open where the match is weak. Clone size is shown for a subset of rows, as once, few, many or a class of expanded clone.

abundance: .; v_gene: TRBV27; d_gene: .; j_gene: TRBJ1-5; CDR3nt: TGTGCCAGCAGTTTATCCAGCGGCGGAATTCAGCCCCAGCATTTT; CDR3aa: CASSLSSGGIQPQHF
abundance: .; v_gene: TRBV6-6; d_gene: TRBD1; j_gene: TRBJ1-1; CDR3nt: TGTGCCAGCAGTTACGCAGACAGGGATGAAGCTTTCTTT; CDR3aa: CASSYADRDEAFF
abundance: .; v_gene: TRBV7-2; d_gene: .; j_gene: TRBJ2-3; CDR3nt: TGTGCCAGCAGCTTAGATCGGGGTACAGATACGCAGTATTTT; CDR3aa: CASSLDRGTDTQYF
abundance: .; v_gene: TRBV7-3; d_gene: .; j_gene: TRBJ2-3; CDR3nt: TGTGCCAGCAGCTTCCAGGTCACAGATACGCAGTATTTT; CDR3aa: CASSFQVTDTQYF
abundance: .; v_gene: TRBV28; d_gene: .; j_gene: TRBJ1-6; CDR3nt: TGTGCCAGCAGTTACAGGAGAAATTCACCCCTCCACTTT; CDR3aa: CASSYRRNSPLHF
abundance: .; v_gene: TRBV7-9; d_gene: .; j_gene: TRBJ2-2; CDR3nt: TGTGCCAGCAGCCCACTAGGTCAAACGGCCGGGGAGCTGTTTTTT; CDR3aa: CASSPLGQTAGELFF
abundance: .; v_gene: TRBV6-5; d_gene: TRBD1; j_gene: TRBJ1-2; CDR3nt: TGTGCCAGCAGTTACCGGGACAGGCCTCGAGGTTTCTACACCTTC; CDR3aa: CASSYRDRPRGFYTF
abundance: few; v_gene: TRBV28; d_gene: TRBD1; j_gene: TRBJ2-2; CDR3nt: TGTGCCAGCAGTTCAAGGGGGCCCAACACCGGGGAGCTGTTTTTT; CDR3aa: CASSSRGPNTGELFF
abundance: .; v_gene: TRBV10-3; d_gene: TRBD1; j_gene: TRBJ2-7; CDR3nt: TGTGCCATCAGTACCCGAGCCGACAGGGGCGGGAACGAGCAGTACTTC; CDR3aa: CAISTRADRGGNEQYF
abundance: .; v_gene: TRBV28; d_gene: .; j_gene: TRBJ1-2; CDR3nt: TGTGCCACTCATACAGGTGCCCTCGGCTACACCTTC; CDR3aa: CATHTGALGYTF
abundance: few; v_gene: TRBV2; d_gene: .; j_gene: TRBJ1-5; CDR3nt: TGTGCCAGCAGTGGTGGCTATCAGCCCCAGCATTTT; CDR3aa: CASSGGYQPQHF
abundance: .; v_gene: TRBV3-1/TRBV3-2; d_gene: TRBD1; j_gene: TRBJ2-7; CDR3nt: TGTGCCAGCAGCCAATTACAGGGGTCCTACGAGCAGTACTTC; CDR3aa: CASSQLQGSYEQYF
abundance: .; v_gene: TRBV5-1; d_gene: .; j_gene: TRBJ1-1; CDR3nt: TGCGCCAGCAGCTTGAGAGGAGGGAACACTGAAGCTTTCTTT; CDR3aa: CASSLRGGNTEAFF
abundance: .; v_gene: TRBV5-3; d_gene: .; j_gene: TRBJ1-1; CDR3nt: TGTGCCAGAAGCTCCCCAAACGAGGGTGGCAGCACTGAAGCTTTCTTT; CDR3aa: CARSSPNEGGSTEAFF
abundance: .; v_gene: TRBV6-5; d_gene: .; j_gene: TRBJ2-7; CDR3nt: TGTGCCAGCAGTACTGCATCCTACGAGCAGTACTTC; CDR3aa: CASSTASYEQYF
abundance: .; v_gene: TRBV19; d_gene: TRBD2; j_gene: TRBJ2-1; CDR3nt: TGTGCCAGTAGTATGTTAGCGGGAGAGGCAATACATGAGCAGTTCTTC; CDR3aa: CASSMLAGEAIHEQFF
abundance: .; v_gene: TRBV21-1; d_gene: .; j_gene: TRBJ1-5; CDR3nt: TGTGCCAGCACCCAGAAGTCTTCGAATCAGCCCCAGCATTTT; CDR3aa: CASTQKSSNQPQHF
abundance: .; v_gene: TRBV28; d_gene: .; j_gene: TRBJ2-7; CDR3nt: TGTGCCAGCACCTCGACAGCTGCGGGAAAGCAGTACTTC; CDR3aa: CASTSTAAGKQYF